This T cell receptor beta chain was captured by sequencing in a study of cytomegalovirus exposure and HLA in healthy donors. General study findings and limits: According to an earlier analysis, most TCR beta V segments yielded productive rearrangements about 87% or about 30% of the time.

A note on this clone: Its antigen is unidentified.

It was with 60 Vbeta and 13 Jbeta primers that the PCR ran. Clones were sequenced by immunoSEQ multiplex PCR, and TCRdb holds only the in-frame ones, with some missing. The sample lists about 160,000 clones, 77% occurring once. The germline V gene encodes CDR1 GTSNPN and CDR2 SVGIG (reference sequence). V lost 6 bases, J lost 3 bases, and 5 bases stayed unmatched. The CDR3 runs to 13 residues. The sequence came from a middle-aged woman in good health and CMV-seropositive. The sample comprised PBMCs. The J gene is TRBJ1-1, the V gene TRBV30; 9 positions agree with TRBD1. Written as DNA, the CDR3 is TGTGCCTGCCAAACAGGGGGCGACACTGAAGCTTTCTTT. Translation gives CACQTGGDTEAFF.